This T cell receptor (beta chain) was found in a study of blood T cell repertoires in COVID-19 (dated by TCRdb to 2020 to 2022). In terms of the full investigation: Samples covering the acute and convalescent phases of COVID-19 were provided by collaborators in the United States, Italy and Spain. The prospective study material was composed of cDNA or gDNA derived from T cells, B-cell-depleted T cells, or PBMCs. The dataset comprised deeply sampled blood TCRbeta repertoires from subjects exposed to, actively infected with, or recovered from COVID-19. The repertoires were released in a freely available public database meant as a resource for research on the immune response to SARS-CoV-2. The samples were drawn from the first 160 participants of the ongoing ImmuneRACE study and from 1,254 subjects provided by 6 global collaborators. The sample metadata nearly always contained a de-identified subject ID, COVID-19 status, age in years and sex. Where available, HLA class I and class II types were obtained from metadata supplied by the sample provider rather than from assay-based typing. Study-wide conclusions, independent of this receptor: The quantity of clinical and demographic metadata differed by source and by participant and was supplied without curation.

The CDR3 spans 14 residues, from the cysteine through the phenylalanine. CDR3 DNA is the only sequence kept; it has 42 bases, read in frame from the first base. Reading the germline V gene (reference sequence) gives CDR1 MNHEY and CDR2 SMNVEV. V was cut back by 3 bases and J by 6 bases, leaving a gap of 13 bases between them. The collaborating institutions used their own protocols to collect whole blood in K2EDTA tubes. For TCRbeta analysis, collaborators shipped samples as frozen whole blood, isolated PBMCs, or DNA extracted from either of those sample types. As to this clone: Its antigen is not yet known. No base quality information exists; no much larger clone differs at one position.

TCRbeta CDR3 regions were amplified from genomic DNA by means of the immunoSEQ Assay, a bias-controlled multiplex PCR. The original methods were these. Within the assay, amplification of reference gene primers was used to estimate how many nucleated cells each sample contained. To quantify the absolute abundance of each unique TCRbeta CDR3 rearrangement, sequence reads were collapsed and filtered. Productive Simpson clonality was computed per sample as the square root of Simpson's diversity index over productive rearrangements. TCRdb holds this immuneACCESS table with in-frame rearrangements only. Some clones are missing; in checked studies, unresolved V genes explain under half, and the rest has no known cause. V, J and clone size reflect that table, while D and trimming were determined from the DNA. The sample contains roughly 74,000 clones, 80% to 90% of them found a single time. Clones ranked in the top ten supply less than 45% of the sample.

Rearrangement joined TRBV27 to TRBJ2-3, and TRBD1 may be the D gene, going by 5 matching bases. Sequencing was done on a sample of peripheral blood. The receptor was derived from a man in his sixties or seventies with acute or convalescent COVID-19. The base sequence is TGTGCCAGCAGTTTTGGGGCCGCGTGGGATACGCAGTATTTT. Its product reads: CASSFGAAWDTQYF.